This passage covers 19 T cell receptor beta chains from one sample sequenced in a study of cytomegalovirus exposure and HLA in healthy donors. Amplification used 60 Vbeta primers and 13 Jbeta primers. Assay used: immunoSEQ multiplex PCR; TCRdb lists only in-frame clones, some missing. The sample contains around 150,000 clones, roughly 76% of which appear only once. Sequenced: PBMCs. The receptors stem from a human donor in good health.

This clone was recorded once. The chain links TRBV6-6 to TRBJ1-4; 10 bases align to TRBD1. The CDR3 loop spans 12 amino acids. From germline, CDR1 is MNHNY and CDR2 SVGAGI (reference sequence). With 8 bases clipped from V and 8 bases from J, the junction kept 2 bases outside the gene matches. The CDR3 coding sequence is TGTGCCAGCGGGACAGGGGTGGAAAAACTGTTTTTT. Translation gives CASGTGVEKLFF.

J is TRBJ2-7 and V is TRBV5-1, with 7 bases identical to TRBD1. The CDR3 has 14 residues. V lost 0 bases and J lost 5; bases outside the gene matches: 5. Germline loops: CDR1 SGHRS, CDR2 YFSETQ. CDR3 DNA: TGCGCCAGCAGCTTGGGACAGGGCTCGGACGAGCAGTACTTC. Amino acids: CASSLGQGSDEQYF.

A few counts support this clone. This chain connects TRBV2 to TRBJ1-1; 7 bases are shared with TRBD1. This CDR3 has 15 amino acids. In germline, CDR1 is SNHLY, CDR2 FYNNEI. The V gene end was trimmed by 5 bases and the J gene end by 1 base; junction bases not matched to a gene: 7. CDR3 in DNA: TGTGCCAGCAGTCTTCGGGACAGCGCGAACACTGAAGCTTTCTTT. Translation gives CASSLRDSANTEAFF.

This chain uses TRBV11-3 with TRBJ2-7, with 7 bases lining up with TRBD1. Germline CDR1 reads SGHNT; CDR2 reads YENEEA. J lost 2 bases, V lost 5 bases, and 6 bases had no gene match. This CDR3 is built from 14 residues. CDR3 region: CASSAGDSPYEQYF. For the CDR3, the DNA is TGTGCCAGCAGCGCCGGGGACAGTCCCTACGAGCAGTACTTC.

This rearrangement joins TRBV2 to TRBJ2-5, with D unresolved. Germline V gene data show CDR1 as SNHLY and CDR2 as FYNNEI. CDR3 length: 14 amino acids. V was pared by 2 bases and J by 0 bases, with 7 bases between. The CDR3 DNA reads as TGTGCCAGCAGTGAACGCCAGTACCAAGAGACCCAGTACTTC. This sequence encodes CASSERQYQETQYF. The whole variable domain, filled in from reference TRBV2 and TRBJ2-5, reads EPEVTQTPSHQVTQMGQEVILRCVPISNHLYFYWYRQILGQKVEFLVSFYNNEISEKSEIFDDQFSVERPDGSNFTLKIRSTKLEDSAMYFCASSERQYQETQYFGPGTRLLVL.

The CDR3 sequence: CASMRQYDQETQYF. CDR3 DNA sequence: TGCGCCAGCATGAGACAGTACGACCAAGAGACCCAGTACTTC. The V gene is TRBV4-1, the J gene TRBJ2-5, with D perhaps TRBD1 (5 bases). V shed 7 bases and J shed 0 bases, with 12 bases lying between them. The CDR3 totals 14 residues. Germline loops: CDR1 MGHRA, CDR2 YSYEKL.

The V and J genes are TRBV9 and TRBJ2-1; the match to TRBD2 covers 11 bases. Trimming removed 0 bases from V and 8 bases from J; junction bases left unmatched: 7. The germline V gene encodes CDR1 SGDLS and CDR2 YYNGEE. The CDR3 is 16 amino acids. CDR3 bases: TGTGCCAGCAGCGTAGGGGATAGCGGGAGGGGCGATGAGCAGTTCTTC. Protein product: CASSVGDSGRGDEQFF.

The DNA of the CDR3 is TGTGCCAGCAGCGTAGTCGTCGAGGGGGCTAGAGGGGCCAACGTCCTGACTTTC. Protein: CASSVVVEGARGANVLTF. This chain joins TRBV9 and TRBJ2-6; TRBD1 matches at 7 bases. The junction had 10 bases not matched to a gene; V was cut back by 0 bases and J by 4 bases. Germline V gene lookup returns CDR1 SGDLS and CDR2 YYNGEE. This CDR3 spans 18 amino acids.

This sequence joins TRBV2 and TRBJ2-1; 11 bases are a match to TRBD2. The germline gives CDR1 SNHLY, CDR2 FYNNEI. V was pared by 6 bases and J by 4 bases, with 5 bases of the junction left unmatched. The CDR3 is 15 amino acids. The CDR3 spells CASRSSGGAYNEQFF. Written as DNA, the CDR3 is TGTGCCAGCAGGAGTAGCGGGGGGGCGTACAATGAGCAGTTCTTC. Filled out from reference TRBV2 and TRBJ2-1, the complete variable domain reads EPEVTQTPSHQVTQMGQEVILRCVPISNHLYFYWYRQILGQKVEFLVSFYNNEISEKSEIFDDQFSVERPDGSNFTLKIRSTKLEDSAMYFCASRSSGGAYNEQFFGPGTRLTVL.

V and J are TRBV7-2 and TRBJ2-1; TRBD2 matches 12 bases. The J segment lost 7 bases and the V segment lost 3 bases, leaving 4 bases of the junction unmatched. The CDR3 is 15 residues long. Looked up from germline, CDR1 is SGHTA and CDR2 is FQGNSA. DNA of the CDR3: TGTGCCAGCAGCTTTACTAGCGGGGGGACTAATGAGCAGTTCTTC. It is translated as CASSFTSGGTNEQFF.

Here the CDR3 reads CASSYTGVETQYF. CDR3 sequence (DNA): TGTGCCAGCAGCTACACAGGGGTAGAGACCCAGTACTTC. V is TRBV5-6 and J is TRBJ2-5, with TRBD1 identical over 7 bases. This CDR3 region has 13 residues. J lost 4 bases, V lost 3 bases, and 3 bases had no gene match. The germline V gene encodes CDR1 SGHDT and CDR2 YYEEEE.

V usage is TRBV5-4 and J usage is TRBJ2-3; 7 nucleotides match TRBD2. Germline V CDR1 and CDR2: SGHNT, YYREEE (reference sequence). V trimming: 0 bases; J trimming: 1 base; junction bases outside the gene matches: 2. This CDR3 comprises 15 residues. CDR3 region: CASSLERGGTDTQYF. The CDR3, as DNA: TGTGCCAGCAGCTTGGAACGGGGGGGCACAGATACGCAGTATTTT. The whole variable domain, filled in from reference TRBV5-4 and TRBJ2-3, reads ETGVTQSPTHLIKTRGQQVTLRCSSQSGHNTVSWYQQALGQGPQFIFQYYREEENGRGNFPPRFSGLQFPNYSSELNVNALELDDSALYLCASSLERGGTDTQYFGPGTRLTVL.

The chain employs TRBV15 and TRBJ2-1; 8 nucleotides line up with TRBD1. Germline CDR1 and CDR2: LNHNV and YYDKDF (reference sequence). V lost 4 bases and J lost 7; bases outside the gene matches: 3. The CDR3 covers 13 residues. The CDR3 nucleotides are TGTGCCACCAGCATTGACAGGGGAAATGAGCAGTTCTTC. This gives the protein CATSIDRGNEQFF.

CDR3 region: CASSNRDRGRNQPQHF. For the CDR3, the DNA is TGTGCCAGCAGCAACCGGGACAGGGGCCGCAATCAGCCCCAGCATTTT. This chain connects TRBV6-4 to TRBJ1-5, with 10 bases fitting TRBD1. The CDR3 length is 16 residues. CDR1 and CDR2 (germline): MRHNA, SNTAGT. V dropped 6 bases and J dropped 2; count of bases not matched to a gene: 7.

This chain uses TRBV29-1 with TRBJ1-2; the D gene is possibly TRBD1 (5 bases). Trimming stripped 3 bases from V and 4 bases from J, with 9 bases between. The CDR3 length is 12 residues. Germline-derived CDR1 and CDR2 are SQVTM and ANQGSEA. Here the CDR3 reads CSVDRGSYGYTF. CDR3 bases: TGCAGCGTTGATCGGGGGTCCTATGGCTACACCTTC.

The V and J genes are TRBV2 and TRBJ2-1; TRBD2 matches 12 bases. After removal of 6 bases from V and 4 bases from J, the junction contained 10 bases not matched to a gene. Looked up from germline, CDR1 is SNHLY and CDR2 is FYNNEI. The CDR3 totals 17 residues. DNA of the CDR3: TGTGCCAGCAGCCCTACAGGAGGACTAGCGGGGTACAATGAGCAGTTCTTC. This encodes CASSPTGGLAGYNEQFF.

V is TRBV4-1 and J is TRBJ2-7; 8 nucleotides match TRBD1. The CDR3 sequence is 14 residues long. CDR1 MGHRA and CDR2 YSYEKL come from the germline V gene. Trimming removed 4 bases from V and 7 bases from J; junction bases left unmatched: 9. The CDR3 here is CASSRLDRAGEQYF. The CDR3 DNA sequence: TGCGCCAGCAGCCGGTTGGACAGGGCGGGGGAGCAGTACTTC.

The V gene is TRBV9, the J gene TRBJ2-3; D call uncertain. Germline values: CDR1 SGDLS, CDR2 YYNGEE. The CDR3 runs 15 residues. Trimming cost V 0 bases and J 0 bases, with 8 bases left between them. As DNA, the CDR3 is TGTGCCAGCAGCGTAGGCCCCACAAGCACAGATACGCAGTATTTT. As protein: CASSVGPTSTDTQYF.

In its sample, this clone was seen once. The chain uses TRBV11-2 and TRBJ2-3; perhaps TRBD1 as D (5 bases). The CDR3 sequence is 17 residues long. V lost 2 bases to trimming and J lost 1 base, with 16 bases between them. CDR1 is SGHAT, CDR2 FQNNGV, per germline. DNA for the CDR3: TGTGCCAGCAGCTTACTTGGGGCCCAAAGGGGCACAGATACGCAGTATTTT. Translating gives CASSLLGAQRGTDTQYF. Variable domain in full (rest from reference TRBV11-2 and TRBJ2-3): EAGVAQSPRYKIIEKRQSVAFWCNPISGHATLYWYQQILGQGPKLLIQFQNNGVVDDSQLPKDRFSAERLKGVDSTLKIQPAKLEDSAVYLCASSLLGAQRGTDTQYFGPGTRLTVL.